The 21 T cell receptor beta chains given below trace back to one sample, sequenced in a study of cytomegalovirus exposure and HLA in healthy donors. Vbeta (60) and Jbeta (13) primers were used in the PCR. This table comes from immunoSEQ multiplex PCR, and its TCRdb copy is limited to in-frame clones, with some not included. The sample holds around 92,000 clones, over 80% seen once. What was sequenced was PBMCs. These receptors came from a female donor in good health and CMV-seropositive.

The chain employs TRBV19 and TRBJ2-7; D gene ambiguous. The V gene's germline CDR1 is LNHDA and CDR2 SQIVND (reference sequence). Trimming took off 3 bases at V and 3 bases at J, with 6 bases between the two ends. The CDR3 runs to 12 residues. The CDR3 region is CASSMRGYEQYF. The CDR3 DNA sequence: TGTGCCAGTAGTATGCGAGGCTACGAGCAGTACTTC.

Here the CDR3 DNA reads TGTGCCAGCAGTGATTCTCAGAACCTTTCACCCCTCCACTTT. Translating gives CASSDSQNLSPLHF. The V call is TRBV25-1, the J call TRBJ1-6; D gene uncertain. This CDR3 region has 14 residues. Per the germline V gene, CDR1 is MGHDK and CDR2 is SYGVNS. V lost 3 bases to trimming and J lost 9 bases, with 12 bases between them.

The rearrangement uses TRBV6-5 and TRBJ2-5, with TRBD2 as a possible D gene (6 bases). The CDR3 loop spans 15 amino acids. The germline CDR1 and CDR2 sequences are MNHEY and SVGAGI. The V gene lost 2 bases and the J gene lost 2 bases, with 12 bases spanning the gap. The CDR3 DNA sequence: TGTGCCAGCAGTTACCTCGCGGGAACACAAGAGACCCAGTACTTC. This encodes CASSYLAGTQETQYF.

This sequence joins TRBV27 and TRBJ1-1, with a weak D call TRBD1 (6 bases). Germline V lookup: CDR1 MNHEY, CDR2 SMNVEV (reference sequence). CDR3 length: 13 residues. The V end was cut by 3 bases, the J end by 2 bases, with 7 bases between. As DNA, the CDR3 is TGTGCCAGCAGTTTGGGGGCTAACACTGAAGCTTTCTTT. It is translated as CASSLGANTEAFF.

This clone was recorded only once. The chain carries TRBV2 and TRBJ1-2; D perhaps matches TRBD1 (5 bases). Per germline, CDR1 SNHLY and CDR2 FYNNEI. The CDR3 has 15 residues. With 11 bases removed from V and 0 bases from J, the gap between germline ends came to 19 bases. CDR3 sequence: CAGRGAGNTNYGYTF. The CDR3 DNA follows: TGTGCCGGACGCGGGGCAGGGAACACTAACTATGGCTACACCTTC.

The rearrangement uses TRBV5-4 and TRBJ1-1; no clear D. CDR1 is SGHNT, CDR2 YYREEE, per germline (reference sequence). The CDR3 covers 13 residues. V shed 2 bases and J shed 3 bases, with 8 bases lying between them. Here the CDR3 reads CASSFVRDTEAFF. CDR3 DNA: TGTGCCAGCAGCTTCGTTCGGGACACTGAAGCTTTCTTT.

CDR3 bases: TGCAGCGTTGGGCTGTTCTCTGGAAACACCATATATTTT. Residues: CSVGLFSGNTIYF. This chain links TRBV29-1 with TRBJ1-3; no firm D call. V lost 4 bases to trimming and J lost 0 bases, with 7 bases between them. CDR3 length: 13 amino acids. From germline, CDR1 is SQVTM and CDR2 ANQGSEA.

The chain carries TRBV25-1 and TRBJ2-2; D is perhaps TRBD2 (7 bases). The V gene lost 6 bases and the J gene lost 4 bases, with 9 bases spanning the gap. The CDR3 is made up of 13 amino acids. Germline V gene sequence: CDR1 MGHDK, CDR2 SYGVNS. DNA for the CDR3: TGTGCCAGCAGGAGGGGGGGCACCGGGGAGCTGTTTTTT. It is translated as CASRRGGTGELFF.

The gene calls are TRBV19 and TRBJ1-2; D gene uncertain. The V gene lost 5 bases and the J gene lost 4 bases, with 17 bases spanning the gap. From germline, CDR1 is LNHDA and CDR2 SQIVND (reference sequence). The CDR3 loop spans 15 amino acids. CDR3 in DNA: TGTGCCAGTAGTCCTAGGATCGACGGAACCTATGGCTACACCTTC. This sequence encodes CASSPRIDGTYGYTF.

V usage is TRBV2 and J usage is TRBJ2-7; 9 bases align to TRBD2. The CDR3 is 14 amino acids. Per germline, CDR1 SNHLY and CDR2 FYNNEI. Here the CDR3 DNA reads TGTGCGGGGGGGCTCAGCGGGAGGTATGACGAGCAGTACTTC. It codes for CAGGLSGRYDEQYF.

CDR3 coding DNA: TGTGCCAGTAGTGTCCGGAGGGGCACTGAAGCTTTCTTT. Translation gives CASSVRRGTEAFF. V and J are TRBV19 and TRBJ1-1; TRBD1 is a possible D gene (5 bases). From germline, CDR1 is LNHDA and CDR2 SQIVND (reference sequence). V was cut by 5 bases and J by 4 bases, with 11 bases left in between. The CDR3 is 13 amino acids.

The chain uses TRBV30 and TRBJ1-2; possible D gene TRBD1, 5 bases. Trimming stripped 7 bases from V and 8 bases from J, with 17 bases between. The CDR3 has 12 residues. Germline V gives CDR1 GTSNPN, CDR2 SVGIG (reference sequence). CDR3 sequence reads: CALQGVSWGYTF. The CDR3 region has the DNA TGTGCCTTGCAGGGCGTTTCGTGGGGCTACACCTTC.

The genes are TRBV6-4 and TRBJ2-3; 7 bases agree with TRBD1. Trimming at V came to 4 bases and at J to 3 bases, leaving 4 bases not matched to a gene. The CDR3 is 14 amino acids. The germline gives CDR1 MRHNA, CDR2 SNTAGT. CDR3 region: CASSVDRVTDTQYF. CDR3 DNA sequence: TGTGCCAGCAGTGTTGACAGGGTGACAGATACGCAGTATTTT.

The rearrangement uses TRBV21-1 and TRBJ1-1; the table's D call TRBD1 went unverified against the DNA. TRBV21-1 is designated a pseudogene. The CDR3 consists of 17 residues. The CDR3 spells CASSRIPGQGVGTEAFF. Here the CDR3 DNA reads TGTGCCAGCAGCCGGATTCCGGGACAGGGGGTGGGCACTGAAGCTTTCTTT.

This chain links TRBV2 with TRBJ1-2, with D unresolved. Between the trimmed V and J ends, which lost 5 bases and 4 bases, there was a span of 11 bases. Germline assignment: CDR1 SNHLY and CDR2 FYNNEI. This CDR3 is 13 amino acids long. The CDR3 sequence: CASSNGGGYGYTF. CDR3 DNA sequence: TGTGCCAGCAGTAATGGAGGTGGCTATGGCTACACCTTC.

The chain combines TRBV10-3 with TRBJ2-3, with unresolved D. The CDR3 totals 12 residues. V was cut by 0 bases and J by 5 bases, with 3 bases left in between. Per the germline V gene, CDR1 is ENHRY and CDR2 is SYGVKD. In nucleotides, the CDR3 is TGTGCCATCAGTGAGTCGAGAGATACGCAGTATTTT. Translated, it gives CAISESRDTQYF.

The chain employs TRBV9 and TRBJ1-1, with a possible D match to TRBD1 (5 bases). This CDR3 comprises 13 residues. Germline CDR1 SGDLS, CDR2 YYNGEE. Between the trimmed V and J ends, which lost 2 bases and 6 bases, there was a span of 11 bases. The CDR3 loop is CASSVNGAAEAFF. DNA for the CDR3: TGTGCCAGCAGCGTCAATGGGGCCGCTGAAGCTTTCTTT.

The rearrangement joins TRBV7-8 to TRBJ2-2; 7 bases match TRBD2. In germline, CDR1 is SGHVS, CDR2 FQNEAQ. V dropped 2 bases and J dropped 0; count of bases not matched to a gene: 3. This CDR3 contains 16 residues. CDR3 loop: CASSLSSGANTGELFF. The CDR3 nucleotides read TGTGCCAGCAGCTTATCCAGCGGGGCGAACACCGGGGAGCTGTTTTTT.

V is TRBV5-1 and J is TRBJ2-7, with TRBD1 matching 9 bases. The length of the CDR3 is 14 residues. Germline V lookup: CDR1 SGHRS, CDR2 YFSETQ. V gave up 4 bases and J gave up 7 bases; unmatched junction bases: 9. The CDR3: CASSPRTGAEEQYF. The CDR3 coding sequence is TGCGCCAGCAGCCCCAGGACAGGGGCGGAGGAGCAGTACTTC. Full variable domain (missing parts from reference TRBV5-1 and TRBJ2-7): KAGVTQTPRYLIKTRGQQVTLSCSPISGHRSVSWYQQTPGQGLQFLFEYFSETQRNKGNFPGRFSGRQFSNSRSEMNVSTLELGDSALYLCASSPRTGAEEQYFGPGTRLTVT.

The chain is built from TRBV5-1 and TRBJ2-3, with 7 bases aligning to TRBD1. The CDR3 sequence is 14 residues long. After removal of 5 bases from V and 3 bases from J, the junction contained 6 bases not matched to a gene. Per the germline V gene, CDR1 is SGHRS and CDR2 is YFSETQ. CDR3 nucleotides: TGCGCCAGCAGGACCGGGACAGCGACAGATACGCAGTATTTT. Residues: CASRTGTATDTQYF.

The gene calls are TRBV7-9 and TRBJ1-1, with D hard to call. V lost 1 base to trimming and J lost 6 bases, with 9 bases between them. The CDR3 contains 13 residues. Germline CDR1 is SEHNR and CDR2 is FQNEAQ (reference sequence). The CDR3 region has the DNA TGTGCCAGCAGCTTAGTCGGGGTAGCTGAAGCTTTCTTT. Its protein product is CASSLVGVAEAFF.